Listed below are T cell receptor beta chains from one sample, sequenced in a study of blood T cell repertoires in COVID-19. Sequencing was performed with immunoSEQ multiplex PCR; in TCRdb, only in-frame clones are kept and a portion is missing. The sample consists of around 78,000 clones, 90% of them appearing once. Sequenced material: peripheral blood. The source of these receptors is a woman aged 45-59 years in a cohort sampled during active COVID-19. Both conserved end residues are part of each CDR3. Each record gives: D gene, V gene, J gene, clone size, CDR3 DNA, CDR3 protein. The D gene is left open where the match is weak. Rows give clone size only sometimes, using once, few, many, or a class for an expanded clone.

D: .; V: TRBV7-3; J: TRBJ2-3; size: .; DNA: TGTGCCAGCAGCTTAACGATAAGCGGGACAACCACAGATACGCAGTATTTT; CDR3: CASSLTISGTTTDTQYF
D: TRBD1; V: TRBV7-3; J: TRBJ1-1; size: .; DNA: TGTGCCAGCAGCCGAAAACAGGGGACTGAAGCTTTCTTT; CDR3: CASSRKQGTEAFF
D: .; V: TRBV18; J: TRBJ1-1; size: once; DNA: TGTGCCAGCTCAAATAACACGAACACTGAAGCTTTCTTT; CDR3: CASSNNTNTEAFF
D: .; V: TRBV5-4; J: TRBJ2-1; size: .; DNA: TGTGCCAGCAGCTTCGATGCCAGGGGATCCTACAATGAGCAGTTCTTC; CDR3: CASSFDARGSYNEQFF
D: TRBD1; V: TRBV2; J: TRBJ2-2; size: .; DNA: TGTGCCAGCAGTGAGGGGACAGGGGAGATCGGGGAGCTGTTTTTT; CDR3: CASSEGTGEIGELFF
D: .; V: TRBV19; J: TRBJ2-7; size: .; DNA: TGTGCCAGTGGCCAAGGGGTCTCCTACGAGCAGTACTTC; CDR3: CASGQGVSYEQYF
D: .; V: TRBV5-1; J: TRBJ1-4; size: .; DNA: TGCGCCAGCAGCTCACAGGGTCTAAGGGAAAAACTGTTTTTT; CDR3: CASSSQGLREKLFF
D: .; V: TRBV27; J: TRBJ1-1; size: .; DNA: TGTGCCAGCAGCAGGAGGAGTGGGGGCTACACTGAAGCTTTCTTT; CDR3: CASSRRSGGYTEAFF
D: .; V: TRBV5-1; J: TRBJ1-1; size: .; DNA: TGCGCCAGCAGCTGGGAGGCGAACACTGAAGCTTTCTTT; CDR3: CASSWEANTEAFF
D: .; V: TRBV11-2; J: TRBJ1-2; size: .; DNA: TGTGCCAGCAGCTCTTTGGCTTCGAGGGGCTACACCTTC; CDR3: CASSSLASRGYTF